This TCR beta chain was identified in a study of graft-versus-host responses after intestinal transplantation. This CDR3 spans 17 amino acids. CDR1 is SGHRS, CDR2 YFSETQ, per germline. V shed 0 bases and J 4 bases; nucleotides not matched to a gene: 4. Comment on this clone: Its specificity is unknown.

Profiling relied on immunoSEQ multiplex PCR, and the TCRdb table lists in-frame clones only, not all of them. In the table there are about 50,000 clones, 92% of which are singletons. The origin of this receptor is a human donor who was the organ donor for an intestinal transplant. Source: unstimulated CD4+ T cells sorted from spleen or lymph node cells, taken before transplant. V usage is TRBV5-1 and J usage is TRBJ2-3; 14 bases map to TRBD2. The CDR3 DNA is TGCGCCAGCAGCTTGGATGGGACTAGCGGGAGATCAGATACGCAGTATTTT. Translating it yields CASSLDGTSGRSDTQYF. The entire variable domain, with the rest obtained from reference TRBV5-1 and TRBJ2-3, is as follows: KAGVTQTPRYLIKTRGQQVTLSCSPISGHRSVSWYQQTPGQGLQFLFEYFSETQRNKGNFPGRFSGRQFSNSRSEMNVSTLELGDSALYLCASSLDGTSGRSDTQYFGPGTRLTVL.